This TCR beta chain originates from a study of blood T cell repertoires in COVID-19. At the level of the study: Samples representing acute and convalescent COVID-19 were sourced from the United States, Italy and Spain. PBMCs, B-cell-depleted T cells, or T cells provided the cDNA or gDNA that made up the material.

This clone was seen ten or more times. As handled by the study authors: Amplifying reference gene primers gave estimates of nucleated cell counts. The repertoire was sequenced with immunoSEQ multiplex PCR; TCRdb's copy has only in-frame clones and lacks some. V, J and clone size derive from that table, while D and trimming were established from the DNA sequence. The sample consists of fewer than 150,000 clones, roughly 86% of them appearing once. The germline gives CDR1 SGHNT, CDR2 YYREEE (reference sequence). The V end lost 4 bases, the J end lost 5 bases, and 22 bases lay between the germline ends. The CDR3 contains 16 residues.

The chain uses TRBV5-4 and TRBJ2-7; tentative D call: TRBD2 (6 bases). The material sequenced was peripheral blood. This TCR was recovered from a man aged 50-59 years with active or convalescent COVID-19. The CDR3, as DNA: TGTGCCAGCAGCCCCCTAGGTGGCGGGAACCCCCACGAGCAGTACTTC. Its protein is CASSPLGGGNPHEQYF.